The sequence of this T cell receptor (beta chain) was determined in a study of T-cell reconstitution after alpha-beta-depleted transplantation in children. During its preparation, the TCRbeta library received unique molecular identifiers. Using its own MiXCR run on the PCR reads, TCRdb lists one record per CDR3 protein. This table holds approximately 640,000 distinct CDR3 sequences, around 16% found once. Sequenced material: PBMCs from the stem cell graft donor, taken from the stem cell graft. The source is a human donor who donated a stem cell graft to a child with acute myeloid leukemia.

The CDR3: CASSLDGEQETQYF. The CDR3, as DNA: TGCGCCAGCAGCTTGGACGGGGAACAAGAGACCCAGTACTTC. This chain links TRBV5-1 with TRBJ2-5, with D possibly matching TRBD2 (5 bases). Germline CDR1 reads SGHRS; CDR2 reads YFSETQ. V was shortened by 0 bases and J by 2 bases, with 8 bases between the two germline ends. The length of the CDR3 is 14 residues.